These 10 T cell receptor beta chains originate from one sample sequenced in a study of blood T cells in healthy people across ages (dated by TCRdb to the mid-2010s). The library was prepared using 5' RACE. This sample was sequenced with an Illumina HiSeq 2500. The second PCR ran for about 6 to 12 cycles and used a J-beta primer mix along with a sample-barcoded 5' primer. Starting from the raw public reads, TCRdb applied fastp trimming at Q25, assembled clones with MiXCR and retained in-frame beta chains. Every CDR3 protein is listed once, alongside the most common genes and DNA of its rows. Within this sample are over 600,000 distinct CDR3 sequences, with 46% of them counted one time only. The top ten clonotypes cover less than 20% of the sample. The sample comprised blood. These receptors were taken from a man aged 80 or over in good health.

The chain has TRBV30 and TRBJ2-5; 9 bases align to TRBD2. This CDR3 spans 16 amino acids. V was clipped by 2 bases and J by 4 bases; unmatched bases: 11. Germline V gives CDR1 GTSNPN, CDR2 SVGIG (reference sequence). Here the CDR3 DNA reads TGTGCCTGGAGTATGCCTAGCGGGGCCCGTGGAGAGACCCAGTACTTC. It is translated as CAWSMPSGARGETQYF. The full variable domain, its missing parts supplied by reference TRBV30 and TRBJ2-5, is SQTIHQWPATLVQPVGSPLSLECTVEGTSNPNLYWYRQAAGRGLQLLFYSVGIGQISSEVPQNLSASRPQDRQFILSSKKLLLSDSGFYLCAWSMPSGARGETQYFGPGTRLLVL.

The chain uses TRBV18 and TRBJ1-1; a weak D match, TRBD1 (5 bases). The V gene lost 5 bases and the J gene lost 0 bases, with 10 bases spanning the gap. Germline values: CDR1 KGHSH, CDR2 LQKENI. The CDR3 is 14 amino acids. In nucleotides, the CDR3 is TGTGCCAGCTCAACAGACAGCTTGAACACTGAAGCTTTCTTT. Protein: CASSTDSLNTEAFF.

This clonotype was counted at least ten times. The CDR3 loop reads CASSLVLADNEQFF. In DNA form, the CDR3 reads TGTGCCAGCAGCTTAGTGTTAGCGGACAATGAGCAGTTCTTC. The chain recombines TRBV7-9 with TRBJ2-1; D perhaps matches TRBD2 (6 bases). CDR1 is SEHNR, CDR2 FQNEAQ, per germline (reference sequence). V dropped 1 base and J dropped 5 bases, with 9 bases sitting between them. This CDR3 comprises 14 residues.

The chain joins TRBV7-2 to TRBJ2-1, with a tentative D call TRBD2 (6 bases). Looked up from germline, CDR1 is SGHTA and CDR2 is FQGNSA. CDR3 size: 17 residues. Trimming removed 3 bases at V and 6 bases at J, with 21 bases between. CDR3 sequence (DNA): TGTGCCAGCAGCTTGTTAGTTCTCGCGGAGGGGAGCAATGAGCAGTTCTTC. This sequence encodes CASSLLVLAEGSNEQFF. The whole variable domain, remainder taken from reference TRBV7-2 and TRBJ2-1, is GAGVSQSPSNKVTEKGKDVELRCDPISGHTALYWYRQSLGQGLEFLIYFQGNSAPDKSGLPSDRFSAERTGGSVSTLTIQRTQQEDSAVYLCASSLLVLAEGSNEQFFGPGTRLTVL.

This clonotype came up a few times. The chain joins TRBV3-1 to TRBJ2-3, with 12 bases fitting TRBD2. With 3 bases clipped from V and 0 bases from J, the junction kept 4 bases outside the gene matches. CDR1 is LGHDT, CDR2 YNNKEL, per germline (reference sequence). The CDR3 is made up of 17 amino acids. The DNA of the CDR3 is TGTGCCAGCAGCCATGGGACTAGCGGGTGGAGCACAGATACGCAGTATTTT. Translated: CASSHGTSGWSTDTQYF.

In this sample, this clonotype turned up many times. The V gene is TRBV7-2, the J gene TRBJ2-3; tentative D call: TRBD1 (5 bases). Trimming pared 3 bases from V and 1 base from J, leaving 8 bases between. The CDR3 length is 14 residues. Per germline, CDR1 SGHTA and CDR2 FQGNSA. Written as DNA, the CDR3 is TGTGCCAGCAGCTTCCTACAGGGCACAGATACGCAGTATTTT. Translated, it gives CASSFLQGTDTQYF.

The chain recombines TRBV27 with TRBJ1-2, with TRBD1 identical over 8 bases. Germline V lookup: CDR1 MNHEY, CDR2 SMNVEV (reference sequence). The CDR3 spans 13 residues. V shed 7 bases and J 8 bases; nucleotides not matched to a gene: 9. The DNA for the CDR3 is TGTGCCAGCACTACAGGACAGGGACGGGGCTACACCTTC. Translating it yields CASTTGQGRGYTF.

This clonotype was picked up a small number of times. This rearrangement joins TRBV3-1 to TRBJ2-1; possibly TRBD1 or TRBD2 for D (5 bases each). V shed 1 base and J shed 8 bases, with 15 bases lying between them. The germline gives CDR1 LGHDT, CDR2 YNNKEL (reference sequence). The CDR3 length is 15 residues. CDR3 in DNA: TGTGCCAGCAGCCAAGTTCGAGGGGCCGGACATGAGCAGTTCTTC. It specifies CASSQVRGAGHEQFF.

The chain is built from TRBV4-1 and TRBJ2-1, with 14 bases identical to TRBD2. This CDR3 contains 17 residues. Germline loops: CDR1 MGHRA, CDR2 YSYEKL. The V gene end was trimmed by 1 base and the J gene end by 10 bases; junction bases not matched to a gene: 9. Here the CDR3 DNA reads TGCGCCAGCAGCCAAGCCTCCGGGACTAGCGGGAGCCGAGAGCAGTTCTTC. It translates to CASSQASGTSGSREQFF.

The sample holds a few counts of this clonotype. This chain links TRBV27 with TRBJ2-1; 8 bases line up with TRBD1. V lost 0 bases and J lost 8; bases outside the gene matches: 3. Germline loops: CDR1 MNHEY, CDR2 SMNVEV (reference sequence). The length of the CDR3 is 14 residues. The CDR3 here is CASSLSDRDHEQFF. CDR3 nucleotides: TGTGCCAGCAGTTTATCGGACAGGGACCATGAGCAGTTCTTC.